Below, 22 T cell receptor beta chains from the same sample are listed, as sequenced in a study of blood T cell repertoires in COVID-19. The method was immunoSEQ multiplex PCR; TCRdb's version includes in-frame clones alone and lacks a portion of them. This table holds 150,000 to 250,000 clones, 82% found once. The sequencing sample was made of PBMCs or T cells enriched from blood (not recorded which). The receptors here all came from a middle-aged man who had recovered from COVID-19.

The table lists this clone with a count of one. The rearrangement uses TRBV19 and TRBJ2-7; TRBD1 agrees at 9 bases. The J segment lost 4 bases and the V segment lost 2 bases, leaving 6 bases of the junction unmatched. The germline gives CDR1 LNHDA, CDR2 SQIVND (reference sequence). This CDR3 has 15 residues. The CDR3 sequence: CASSITGTGYYEQYF. The CDR3 coding sequence is TGTGCCAGTAGTATAACCGGGACAGGGTATTACGAGCAGTACTTC.

The CDR3 region is CASTQRIRGEQFF. The CDR3 bases are TGTGCCAGTACCCAGCGGATTCGAGGTGAGCAGTTCTTC. The chain combines TRBV19 with TRBJ2-1; D possibly corresponds to TRBD2 (5 bases). Trimming removed 7 bases from V and 9 bases from J, with 16 bases in between. Looked up from germline, CDR1 is LNHDA and CDR2 is SQIVND (reference sequence). This CDR3 comprises 13 residues.

This clone was seen more than once but under ten times. The J gene is TRBJ1-5, the V gene TRBV7-2, with D unclear. The V end was cut by 2 bases, the J end by 4 bases, with 12 bases between. Per germline, CDR1 SGHTA and CDR2 FQGNSA. CDR3 length: 15 amino acids. The CDR3 spells CASSLNEGGNQPQHF. In nucleotides, the CDR3 is TGTGCCAGCAGCTTAAACGAGGGAGGGAATCAGCCCCAGCATTTT.

The CDR3 DNA reads TGTGCCAGCAGCCGGGATCTATCCTACGAGCAGTACTTC. Translated: CASSRDLSYEQYF. The gene calls are TRBV9 and TRBJ2-7; possibly TRBD2 for D (5 bases). The germline V gene has CDR1 SGDLS and CDR2 YYNGEE. The CDR3 is 13 residues long. Trimming removed 4 bases from V and 1 base from J, with 9 bases in between.

V gene TRBV10-3 combines with J gene TRBJ1-1; D unclear. The V gene's germline CDR1 is ENHRY and CDR2 SYGVKD. V lost 3 bases and J lost 10, with 15 bases in between. The CDR3 runs 13 residues. CDR3 sequence reads: CAISEAGSPGAFF. DNA of the CDR3: TGTGCCATCAGTGAAGCGGGGTCCCCCGGAGCTTTCTTT.

This rearrangement joins TRBV9 to TRBJ2-3; 10 bases agree with TRBD2. The CDR3 spans 18 residues. The ends lost 0 bases at V and 0 bases at J; junction bases unmatched: 7. Germline CDR1 is SGDLS and CDR2 is YYNGEE. This CDR3 is CASSVGPSGSTSTDTQYF. CDR3 nucleotide sequence: TGTGCCAGCAGCGTAGGTCCTAGCGGGAGCACTAGCACAGATACGCAGTATTTT.

This rearrangement joins TRBV30 to TRBJ2-5; D might be TRBD1 (6 bases). Germline CDR1 reads GTSNPN; CDR2 reads SVGIG (reference sequence). CDR3 length: 13 residues. The germline V and J ends were trimmed by 0 bases and 5 bases, with 10 bases remaining between them. The CDR3 loop reads CAWSVGATETQYF. The CDR3 DNA reads TGTGCCTGGAGTGTGGGGGCAACGGAGACCCAGTACTTC.

This chain's CDR3 is CASSLGTVQETQYF. CDR3 bases: TGTGCCAGCAGCTTAGGGACAGTTCAAGAGACCCAGTACTTC. The chain uses TRBV7-8 and TRBJ2-5; possible D gene TRBD1, 6 bases. The ends were cut back, 1 base at V and 2 bases at J, with 8 bases in the middle. Germline CDR1 is SGHVS and CDR2 is FQNEAQ. There are 14 residues in the CDR3. Filled out from reference TRBV7-8 and TRBJ2-5, the complete variable domain reads GAGVSQSPRYKVAKRGQDVALRCDPISGHVSLFWYQQALGQGPEFLTYFQNEAQLDKSGLPSDRFFAERPEGSVSTLKIQRTQQEDSAVYLCASSLGTVQETQYFGPGTRLLVL.

V and J are TRBV4-1 and TRBJ1-5, with D perhaps matching TRBD1 (6 bases). Trimming left V 11 bases short and J 3 bases short, with 20 bases between. This CDR3 is built from 15 residues. Per the germline V gene, CDR1 is MGHRA and CDR2 is YSYEKL. This chain's CDR3 is CAVSKGGSPNQPQHF. The CDR3, as DNA: TGCGCCGTATCTAAGGGGGGGAGCCCCAATCAGCCCCAGCATTTT.

This chain joins TRBV29-1 and TRBJ1-1; 10 bases are a match to TRBD1. The germline V gene encodes CDR1 SQVTM and CDR2 ANQGSEA. This CDR3 contains 13 residues. After removal of 1 base from V and 4 bases from J, the junction contained 0 bases not matched to a gene. CDR3 bases: TGCAGCGTTGAAGGGACAGGGGGCACTGAAGCTTTCTTT. Amino acid sequence: CSVEGTGGTEAFF.

The chain employs TRBV28 and TRBJ1-4, with 8 positions matching TRBD1. The CDR3 covers 14 residues. With V trimmed by 6 bases and J by 8 bases, 8 bases remained unmatched. Germline V gives CDR1 MDHEN, CDR2 SYDVKM. CDR3: CASRDDRGVEKLFF. The CDR3, as DNA: TGTGCCAGCAGAGACGACAGGGGCGTCGAAAAACTGTTTTTT.

CDR3 sequence (DNA): TGCAGCGTTCGACGGGGTGGAGAGACCCAGTACTTC. This gives the protein CSVRRGGETQYF. The V call is TRBV29-1, the J call TRBJ2-5, with D perhaps matching TRBD2 (5 bases). V lost 5 bases to trimming and J lost 4 bases, with 11 bases between them. Looked up from germline, CDR1 is SQVTM and CDR2 is ANQGSEA. The CDR3 length is 12 residues.

The chain links TRBV4-1 to TRBJ2-5; 7 bases match TRBD1. The V and J ends lost 1 base and 6 bases, in that order; junction bases with no gene match: 11. Germline V gene data show CDR1 as MGHRA and CDR2 as YSYEKL. CDR3 length: 16 amino acids. The CDR3 nucleotides read TGCGCCAGCAGCCAAGGGCAGTGGACAGGCAGAAAGACCCAGTACTTC. This gives the protein CASSQGQWTGRKTQYF.

The V call is TRBV9, the J call TRBJ1-2; D call uncertain. The germline CDR1 and CDR2 sequences are SGDLS and YYNGEE. CDR3 length: 14 residues. V lost 5 bases to trimming and J lost 8 bases, with 19 bases between them. In DNA form, the CDR3 reads TGTGCCAGCAGTGACCGCGAGCGCGGTGGGGGCTACACCTTC. It specifies CASSDRERGGGYTF. The full variable domain, rest sourced from reference TRBV9 and TRBJ1-2, is DSGVTQTPKHLITATGQRVTLRCSPRSGDLSVYWYQQSLDQGLQFLIQYYNGEERAKGNILERFSAQQFPDLHSELNLSSLELGDSALYFCASSDRERGGGYTFGSGTRLTVV.

The chain joins TRBV7-3 to TRBJ2-2; TRBD2 might be the D (6 bases). The germline V gene has CDR1 SGHTA and CDR2 FQGTGA. CDR3 size: 16 residues. V was trimmed by 3 bases and J by 4 bases, leaving 15 bases between them. The CDR3 coding sequence is TGTGCCAGCAGCTTCAGCCGGGACTCCACCACCGGGGAGCTGTTTTTT. Translated, it gives CASSFSRDSTTGELFF.

The CDR3 is CASRVLAGVSTDTQYF. In DNA, the CDR3 is TGTGCCAGCAGGGTACTAGCGGGAGTTAGCACAGATACGCAGTATTTT. The chain is built from TRBV2 and TRBJ2-3; 11 nucleotides align to TRBD2. The V and J ends lost 6 bases and 0 bases, in that order; junction bases with no gene match: 5. The CDR3 contains 16 residues. The germline gives CDR1 SNHLY, CDR2 FYNNEI.

The genes are TRBV4-2 and TRBJ1-1; D unresolved. V was trimmed by 0 bases and J by 3 bases, leaving 8 bases between them. Germline CDR1 is LGHNA and CDR2 is YNFKEQ. The CDR3 extends over 14 amino acids. The CDR3 DNA follows: TGTGCCAGCAGCCAAGAGTACAAAGACACTGAAGCTTTCTTT. Translated, it gives CASSQEYKDTEAFF.

The chain is built from TRBV7-2 and TRBJ2-2; no firm D call. The CDR3 runs to 14 residues. Germline V gene data show CDR1 as SGHTA and CDR2 as FQGNSA. V dropped 2 bases and J dropped 2 bases, with 6 bases sitting between them. CDR3 loop: CASSLNYNTGELFF. Here the CDR3 DNA reads TGTGCCAGCAGCTTAAACTATAACACCGGGGAGCTGTTTTTT.

The chain carries TRBV10-3 and TRBJ2-2; D may be TRBD2 (5 bases). Germline assignment: CDR1 ENHRY and CDR2 SYGVKD. CDR3 size: 14 residues. V lost 5 bases, J lost 3 bases, and 10 bases lay in between. In nucleotides, the CDR3 is TGTGCCATCAGTAGGACTCCAGACACCGGGGAGCTGTTTTTT. Translating gives CAISRTPDTGELFF.

This chain connects TRBV30 to TRBJ2-7, with TRBD1 matching 7 bases. This CDR3 is built from 13 residues. The V segment lost 1 base and the J segment 3 bases; nucleotides outside the gene matches: 3. Germline CDR1 is GTSNPN and CDR2 is SVGIG (reference sequence). The chain's CDR3 is CAWSADRVYEQYF. The DNA of the CDR3 is TGTGCCTGGAGTGCAGACAGGGTCTACGAGCAGTACTTC.

This rearrangement joins TRBV7-9 to TRBJ1-4; the D is unclear. The CDR3 is 12 residues long. Germline-derived CDR1 and CDR2 are SEHNR and FQNEAQ (reference sequence). V was pared by 4 bases and J by 4 bases, with 4 bases between. This CDR3 reads CASSSHNEKLFF. Here the CDR3 DNA reads TGTGCCAGCAGCTCCCATAATGAAAAACTGTTTTTT.

The J gene is TRBJ2-2, the V gene TRBV18; 7 bases line up with TRBD2. Germline values: CDR1 KGHSH, CDR2 LQKENI. This CDR3 is built from 14 residues. V shed 6 bases, J shed 1 base, and the junction held 2 bases outside the gene matches. This chain's CDR3 is CASSQRENTGELFF. The CDR3 DNA reads TGTGCCAGCTCGCAGCGGGAGAACACCGGGGAGCTGTTTTTT.